A single sample gave rise to the 11 T cell receptor beta chains below, sequenced in a study of cytomegalovirus exposure and HLA in healthy donors. The PCR used 60 Vbeta and 13 Jbeta primers. Produced via immunoSEQ multiplex PCR; TCRdb's table is partial and in-frame only. The table for this sample gives 100,000 to 150,000 clones. Sample: PBMCs. The source of these receptors is a man in his late teens or twenties in good health and CMV-seronegative.

The chain recombines TRBV2 with TRBJ2-5; no definite D call. The germline V gene has CDR1 SNHLY and CDR2 FYNNEI. Trimming took 0 bases from V and 0 from J, leaving 8 bases between them. The CDR3 covers 15 residues. CDR3 nucleotides: TGTGCCAGCAGTGAAGCGGGCTTTTACCAAGAGACCCAGTACTTC. The encoded protein is CASSEAGFYQETQYF.

The V call is TRBV19, the J call TRBJ2-1; weak D call: TRBD1 (5 bases). Germline V gene data show CDR1 as LNHDA and CDR2 as SQIVND (reference sequence). The CDR3 is 15 amino acids. Trimming cost V 2 bases and J 13 bases, with 21 bases left between them. The CDR3 bases are TGTGCCAGTAGTATACCAGTGAGAAGTGGGGCGGATCAGTTCTTC. It encodes CASSIPVRSGADQFF.

V gene TRBV19 combines with J gene TRBJ1-4, with D unresolved. The CDR3 has 15 amino acids. Deletions cut 7 bases from V and 4 bases from J, with 16 bases between. Germline CDR1 reads LNHDA; CDR2 reads SQIVND (reference sequence). The CDR3 sequence: CASIGRPGHNEKLFF. CDR3 coding DNA: TGTGCCAGTATTGGAAGGCCAGGTCATAATGAAAAACTGTTTTTT.

The V and J genes are TRBV10-3 and TRBJ1-1; D may be TRBD1 (6 bases). The length of the CDR3 is 14 residues. Trimming left V 6 bases short and J 0 bases short, with 11 bases between. Looked up from germline, CDR1 is ENHRY and CDR2 is SYGVKD. The CDR3 region is CAIRQGELNTEAFF. In DNA form, the CDR3 reads TGTGCCATCAGACAGGGAGAATTGAACACTGAAGCTTTCTTT.

CDR3 bases: TGCAGCGGAAAAACAGGGTATGGAAACACCATATATTTT. Translated, it gives CSGKTGYGNTIYF. This chain links TRBV29-1 with TRBJ1-3; D is perhaps TRBD1 (6 bases). CDR1 and CDR2 (germline): SQVTM, ANQGSEA. This CDR3 is 13 amino acids long. Trimming left V 7 bases short and J 3 bases short, with 13 bases between. Using reference TRBV29-1 and TRBJ1-3 for the parts outside the CDR3, the full variable domain is SAVISQKPSRDICQRGTSLTIQCQVDSQVTMMFWYRQQPGQSLTLIATANQGSEATYESGFVIDKFPISRPNLTFSTLTVSNMSPEDSSIYLCSGKTGYGNTIYFGEGSWLTVV.

This chain links TRBV5-5 with TRBJ2-7; 8 bases map to TRBD1. Trimming removed 4 bases from V and 2 bases from J; junction bases left unmatched: 14. Germline CDR1 reads SGHKS; CDR2 reads YYEKEE (reference sequence). The CDR3 runs to 17 residues. The CDR3 protein is CASSLGQGRASAYEQYF. The CDR3 bases are TGTGCCAGCAGCCTCGGACAGGGCAGAGCCTCCGCCTACGAGCAGTACTTC.

The chain uses TRBV9 and TRBJ2-7; 14 bases fit TRBD2. CDR1 is SGDLS and CDR2 is YYNGEE in the germline V gene. This CDR3 spans 16 amino acids. Trimming at V came to 2 bases and at J to 4 bases, leaving 5 bases not matched to a gene. The CDR3 sequence: CASSVGTSGSWYEQYF. The CDR3 DNA is TGTGCCAGCAGCGTCGGGACTAGCGGGAGCTGGTACGAGCAGTACTTC.

The rearrangement uses TRBV2 and TRBJ2-3; D unclear. CDR3 length: 15 residues. Per germline, CDR1 SNHLY and CDR2 FYNNEI. V was cut by 4 bases and J by 0 bases, with 11 bases left in between. The CDR3 spells CASSAVTASTDTQYF. In nucleotides, the CDR3 is TGTGCCAGCAGTGCGGTGACTGCTAGCACAGATACGCAGTATTTT. Filled out from reference TRBV2 and TRBJ2-3, the complete variable domain reads EPEVTQTPSHQVTQMGQEVILRCVPISNHLYFYWYRQILGQKVEFLVSFYNNEISEKSEIFDDQFSVERPDGSNFTLKIRSTKLEDSAMYFCASSAVTASTDTQYFGPGTRLTVL.

The chain joins TRBV5-1 to TRBJ2-7; 8 nucleotides agree with TRBD2. V lost 0 bases, J lost 2 bases, and 4 bases stayed unmatched. Germline V gives CDR1 SGHRS, CDR2 YFSETQ. This CDR3 comprises 15 residues. CDR3 protein: CASSLVERGTYEQYF. Written as DNA, the CDR3 is TGCGCCAGCAGCTTGGTCGAGCGGGGGACCTACGAGCAGTACTTC.

This chain joins TRBV7-9 and TRBJ2-1, with D hard to call. CDR1 and CDR2 (germline): SEHNR, FQNEAQ (reference sequence). The CDR3 length is 11 residues. Trimming left V 7 bases short and J 3 bases short, with 4 bases between. The CDR3 reads CASTDYNEQFF. In nucleotides, the CDR3 is TGTGCCAGCACAGACTACAATGAGCAGTTCTTC.

The chain recombines TRBV5-1 with TRBJ2-5; TRBD1 matches at 10 bases. Unmatched junction bases numbered 16, after V lost 5 bases and J lost 9 bases. Germline values: CDR1 SGHRS, CDR2 YFSETQ. The length of the CDR3 is 16 residues. The CDR3 bases are TGCGCCAGCAGGACTACATCCGGGACAGGGGTGGAGGCCCAGTACTTC. Translated, it gives CASRTTSGTGVEAQYF.